These T cell receptor beta chains were read from a single sample in a study of T cells of healthy individuals. From the 5' RACE reads, TCRdb called clonotypes with MiXCR, one entry per CDR3 protein. The sample shows tens of thousands of distinct CDR3 sequences, about 14% of them seen only once. These receptors came from a human donor in good health. Each CDR3 is given with its conserved first and last residue. The order of the fields is J gene, V gene, CDR3 protein.

>TRBJ2-7|TRBV6-5
CASSLRGYEQYF
>TRBJ2-7|TRBV6-2/TRBV6-3
CASSFRDGPYEQYF
>TRBJ2-5|TRBV11-2
CASSLDKETQYF
>TRBJ2-1|TRBV2
CASSEYPGASQFF
>TRBJ2-1|TRBV11-2
CASSLAGGSNNEQFF
>TRBJ2-7|TRBV28
CASRGTTFGEQYF
>TRBJ2-1|TRBV4-1
CASSLKLEINEQFF
>TRBJ2-1|TRBV11-2
CASSRLTGSVNEQFF
>TRBJ1-5|TRBV15
CATSRDNQPQHF
>TRBJ2-3|TRBV4-1
CASSQGQGSTDTQYF
>TRBJ2-3|TRBV28
CASSLWGTGGTDTQYF
>TRBJ2-3|TRBV10-3
CAISPGLAGGPDTQYF
>TRBJ1-2|TRBV6-6
CASRTGSKDGYTF
>TRBJ2-4|TRBV3-1
CASSQAGTTKNIQYF
>TRBJ2-5|TRBV4-1
CASSLRGGTGEETQYF
>TRBJ2-5|TRBV14
CASSPHGETQYF
>TRBJ2-5|TRBV20-1
CSALDRIEQETQYF
>TRBJ2-2|TRBV3-1
CASSPRSMLAGGTGELFF
>TRBJ1-6|TRBV10-3
CAISGGTGHSPLHF
>TRBJ2-5|TRBV5-1
CASMEGETQYF
>TRBJ2-1|TRBV3-1
CASSPRTSGGYNEQFF
>TRBJ1-2|TRBV6-1
CASSEGLSQAYGYTF
>TRBJ2-1|TRBV25-1
CASSDSGGYNEQFF
>TRBJ2-7|TRBV30
CAWSEGAPIYEQYF
>TRBJ2-1|TRBV30
CAWSVGRGRPFF
>TRBJ2-3|TRBV20-1
CSASGGVLSTDTQYF
>TRBJ1-1|TRBV18
CASSPRQSNTEAFF
>TRBJ1-6|TRBV14
CASSVGGSRNSPLHF
>TRBJ2-3|TRBV7-2
CASSLAVDTQYF
>TRBJ2-2|TRBV12-5
CASGLVPGLTGELFF
>TRBJ1-1|TRBV6-1
CASRGTGLVGEAFF
>TRBJ2-3|TRBV11-2
CASSLVREGAKADTQYF
>TRBJ1-5|TRBV19
CASSGTGFNQPQHF
>TRBJ2-1|TRBV10-3
CAISGTLGSGKAEQFF
>TRBJ1-2|TRBV5-6
CASSLIQLYGYTF
>TRBJ2-5|TRBV6-2/TRBV6-3
CASSYSGLAGEETQYF
>TRBJ1-1|TRBV6-2/TRBV6-3
CASSYSVGAQGNTEAFF
>TRBJ2-3|TRBV7-8
CASSAGTSGIYDTQYF
>TRBJ1-3|TRBV10-3
CAIKGGQGASLDSGNTIYF
>TRBJ2-7|TRBV7-2
CASSHRDGGYEQYF
>TRBJ2-2|TRBV7-2
CASRTDSFTGELFF
>TRBJ2-7|TRBV6-1
CASSLTGFSSYEQYF
>TRBJ2-3|TRBV5-1
CASSQGTSGDPDTQYF
>TRBJ1-3|TRBV29-1
CSFRGGNTIYF
>TRBJ1-2|TRBV7-2
CASSLEAVYGYTF
>TRBJ2-7|TRBV29-1
CSAGRGTGHNEQYF
>TRBJ1-1|TRBV5-6
CASSLALGGTGGTEAFF
>TRBJ2-7|TRBV27
CASSLFPPGQGSREQYF
>TRBJ2-1|TRBV10-3
CAISERAGGTYNEQFF
>TRBJ1-5|TRBV20-1
CSARSWGDREQDQPQHF
>TRBJ2-4|TRBV4-1
CASSQEGEKNIQYF
>TRBJ2-7|TRBV7-2
CASSYTTGTTYEQYF